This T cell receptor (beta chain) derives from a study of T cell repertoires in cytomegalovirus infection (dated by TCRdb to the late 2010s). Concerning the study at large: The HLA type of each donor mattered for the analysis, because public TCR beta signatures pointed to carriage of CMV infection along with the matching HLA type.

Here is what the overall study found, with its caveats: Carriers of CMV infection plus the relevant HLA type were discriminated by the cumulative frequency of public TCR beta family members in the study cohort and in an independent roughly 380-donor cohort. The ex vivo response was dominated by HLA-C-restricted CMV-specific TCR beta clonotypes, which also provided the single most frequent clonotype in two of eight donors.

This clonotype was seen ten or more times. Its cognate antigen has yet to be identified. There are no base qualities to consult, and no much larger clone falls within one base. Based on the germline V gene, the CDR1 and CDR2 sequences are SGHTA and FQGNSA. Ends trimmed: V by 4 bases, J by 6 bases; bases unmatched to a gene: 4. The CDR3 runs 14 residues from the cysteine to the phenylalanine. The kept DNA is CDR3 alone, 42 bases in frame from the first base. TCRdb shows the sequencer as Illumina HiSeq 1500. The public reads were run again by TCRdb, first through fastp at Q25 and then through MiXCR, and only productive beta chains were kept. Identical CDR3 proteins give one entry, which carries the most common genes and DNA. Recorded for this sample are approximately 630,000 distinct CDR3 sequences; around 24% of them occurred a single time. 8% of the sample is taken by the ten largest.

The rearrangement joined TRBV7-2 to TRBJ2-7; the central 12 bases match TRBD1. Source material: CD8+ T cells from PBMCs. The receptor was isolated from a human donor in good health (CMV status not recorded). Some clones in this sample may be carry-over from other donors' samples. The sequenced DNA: TGTGCCAGCAGCTCCCGGGACAGGGGGCCCGAGCAGTACTTC. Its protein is CASSSRDRGPEQYF.